This is a list of T cell receptor beta chains from one sample in a study of patients and donors after allogeneic stem cell transplantation. TCRdb reprocessed the RT-PCR reads with MiXCR, giving one entry per CDR3 protein. The sample carries some 960,000 distinct CDR3 sequences, approximately 19% recorded once. Sample: blood, either unsorted or a sorted T cell fraction (not recorded which). Source of these receptors: a human donor who was either an allogeneic HSCT recipient or a stem cell or donor lymphocyte infusion donor (not recorded which). It is not recorded whose cells these are; they may come from a transplant donor. Each CDR3 is given with its conserved first and last residue. A D gene is named only where the DNA matches it firmly. The size entry is marked missing in some rows and otherwise reads once, few, many or a size class.

J gene,V gene,clone size,D gene,CDR3 protein,CDR3 DNA
TRBJ2-1,TRBV20-1,few,TRBD2,CSAGTNYNEQFF,TGCAGTGCCGGGACTAACTACAATGAGCAGTTCTTC
TRBJ1-6,TRBV2,few,TRBD1,CASRIDREQSLHF,TGTGCCAGCAGGATAGACAGGGAACAGTCCCTCCACTTT
TRBJ1-5,TRBV27,few,-,CASSLSNPREINQPQHF,TGTGCCAGCAGTTTATCGAACCCCAGGGAGATTAATCAGCCCCAGCATTTT
TRBJ2-3,TRBV29-1,many,-,CSVVGRVMADTQYF,TGCAGCGTTGTGGGTCGGGTGATGGCAGATACGCAGTATTTT
TRBJ1-1,TRBV25-1,-,TRBD1,CASSETGGMNTEAFF,TGTGCCAGCAGCGAAACAGGGGGGATGAACACTGAAGCTTTCTTT
TRBJ1-5,TRBV12-3/TRBV12-4,many,-,CASSKDRALNQPQHF,TGTGCCAGCAGCAAGGACAGAGCCCTCAATCAGCCCCAGCATTTT
TRBJ1-5,TRBV24-1,-,-,CATSDPPGTDSNQPQHF,TGTGCCACCAGTGATCCCCCGGGGACGGATAGCAATCAGCCCCAGCATTTT
TRBJ2-7,TRBV12-3/TRBV12-4,-,-,CASSSPPVGEQYF,TGTGCCAGCAGTTCCCCCCCGGTGGGGGAGCAGTACTTC
TRBJ2-3,TRBV20-1,-,TRBD2,CSARGSGGATDTQYF,TGCAGTGCTAGAGGTAGCGGGGGGGCAACAGATACGCAGTATTTT
TRBJ1-6,TRBV6-2/TRBV6-3,-,-,CASERTDNSPLHF,TGTGCCAGCGAGCGGACAGACAATTCACCCCTCCACTTT
TRBJ1-1,TRBV29-1,few,-,CSVGRETEAFF,TGCAGCGTTGGGCGTGAGACTGAAGCTTTCTTT
TRBJ1-4,TRBV6-1,many,-,CASSQGVTNEKLFF,TGTGCCAGCAGCCAGGGTGTCACTAATGAAAAACTGTTTTTT
TRBJ2-7,TRBV29-1,many,-,CSVGASVAYEQYF,TGCAGCGTGGGGGCTAGCGTCGCCTACGAGCAGTACTTC
TRBJ2-5,TRBV10-3,-,TRBD2,CAISPGTSGRAETQYF,TGTGCCATCAGTCCCGGGACTAGCGGGAGGGCAGAGACCCAGTACTTC
TRBJ1-1,TRBV29-1,-,-,CSVLRFGSEAFF,TGCAGCGTTCTGCGGTTCGGTTCTGAAGCTTTCTTT
TRBJ2-1,TRBV6-1,-,-,CASVGRGSSYNEQFF,TGTGCCAGCGTAGGGCGCGGCAGCTCCTACAATGAGCAGTTCTTC
TRBJ2-5,TRBV6-5,-,TRBD2,CASSYLAGGPGETQYF,TGTGCCAGCAGTTATCTAGCGGGAGGGCCAGGGGAGACCCAGTACTTC
TRBJ2-7,TRBV25-1,once,-,CASSELGVWYEQYF,TGTGCCAGCAGTGAATTGGGGGTCTGGTACGAGCAGTACTTC
TRBJ2-2,TRBV5-1,few,-,CASSVGPSNTGELFF,TGCGCCAGCAGCGTTGGACCTAGTAACACCGGGGAGCTGTTTTTT
TRBJ1-3,TRBV4-3,-,-,CASSQDGNSGNTIYF,TGCGCCAGCAGCCAAGACGGAAACTCTGGAAACACCATATATTTT
TRBJ1-5,TRBV15,-,TRBD1,CATSRDRGQQPQHF,TGTGCCACCAGCAGAGACAGGGGGCAACAGCCCCAGCATTTT
TRBJ2-1,TRBV20-1,few,-,CSAFGRSKYNEQFF,TGCAGTGCTTTTGGACGATCAAAGTACAATGAGCAGTTCTTC
TRBJ2-3,TRBV10-3,-,TRBD2,CAIRPRTSGRAALRTDTQYF,TGTGCCATCAGACCTAGGACTAGCGGGAGGGCCGCTTTGCGCACAGATACGCAGTATTTT
TRBJ1-5,TRBV12-3/TRBV12-4,few,-,CASSPRQTNQPQHF,TGTGCCAGCAGTCCTCGACAGACCAATCAGCCCCAGCATTTT
TRBJ2-4,TRBV29-1,-,-,CSVEKGNIQYF,TGCAGCGTTGAAAAGGGAAACATTCAGTACTTC
TRBJ1-1,TRBV6-1,-,TRBD1,CASSTEDRVGSEAFF,TGTGCCAGCAGTACTGAGGACAGGGTGGGCTCTGAAGCTTTCTTT
TRBJ2-5,TRBV24-1,-,TRBD2,CATPGGQETQYF,TGTGCCACCCCCGGGGGGCAAGAGACCCAGTACTTC
TRBJ2-1,TRBV5-1,-,TRBD1,CASSLGGNRGEQFF,TGCGCCAGCAGCTTGGGGGGAAACAGGGGGGAGCAGTTCTTC
TRBJ2-5,TRBV7-9,few,-,CASSLGSQWETQYF,TGTGCCAGCAGCTTAGGTTCACAGTGGGAGACCCAGTACTTC
TRBJ2-3,TRBV5-1,few,-,CASSLSMVTDTQYF,TGCGCCAGCAGCTTAAGTATGGTCACAGATACGCAGTATTTT
TRBJ1-1,TRBV11-3,-,-,CASSSGQLYTEAFF,TGTGCCAGCAGCTCAGGACAGTTATACACTGAAGCTTTCTTT
TRBJ2-3,TRBV20-1,few,TRBD2,CSASGRESTDTQYF,TGCAGTGCTAGTGGGCGGGAGAGCACAGATACGCAGTATTTT
TRBJ1-6,TRBV5-1,few,-,CASRPARDAHSPLHF,TGCGCCAGCAGGCCCGCCCGGGACGCCCATTCACCCCTCCACTTT
TRBJ2-3,TRBV7-8,few,TRBD2,CASSIPGASGRVRAQYF,TGTGCCAGCAGCATACCCGGTGCTAGCGGGAGGGTTCGGGCGCAGTATTTT
TRBJ1-1,TRBV6-1,few,TRBD1,CASGRDRGRSEAFF,TGTGCCAGCGGCCGGGACAGGGGGCGATCGGAAGCTTTCTTT
TRBJ2-5,TRBV5-1,few,-,CASSSWRETQYF,TGCGCCAGCAGCTCATGGAGAGAGACCCAGTACTTC
TRBJ1-1,TRBV6-1,few,-,CASSSPRGGTRGAFF,TGTGCCAGCAGTAGCCCGAGAGGGGGGACAAGGGGAGCTTTCTTT
TRBJ1-3,TRBV12-3/TRBV12-4,-,-,CASSLSTVGISGNTIYF,TGTGCCAGCAGTTTATCGACAGTGGGGATCTCTGGAAACACCATATATTTT
TRBJ2-7,TRBV5-6,-,-,CASSLRQGASSEQYF,TGTGCCAGCAGCTTGCGTCAGGGAGCATCCTCCGAGCAGTACTTC
TRBJ2-7,TRBV21-1,-,-,CASSRRARSSYEQYF,TGTGCCAGCAGCAGGCGTGCCAGGAGCTCCTACGAGCAGTACTTC
TRBJ2-7,TRBV12-3/TRBV12-4,many,-,CASSFRVRSTYEQYF,TGTGCCAGCAGTTTTAGGGTGAGAAGTACCTACGAGCAGTACTTC
TRBJ1-1,TRBV19,-,TRBD1,CASSIGQGDTEAFF,TGTGCCAGTAGTATAGGGCAGGGGGACACTGAAGCTTTCTTT
TRBJ1-4,TRBV6-1,many,-,CASRSQGREKLFF,TGTGCCAGCAGGTCACAGGGAAGGGAAAAACTGTTTTTT
TRBJ2-1,TRBV5-1,-,TRBD2,CASSQHSGRALSSYNEQFF,TGCGCCAGCAGCCAACATAGCGGGAGGGCCCTCAGCTCCTACAATGAGCAGTTCTTC
TRBJ2-7,TRBV20-1,-,TRBD1,CSATTGGSYEQYF,TGCAGTGCTACGACAGGGGGCAGCTACGAGCAGTACTTC
TRBJ2-7,TRBV29-1,few,-,CSVAWGWGYEQYF,TGCAGCGTCGCATGGGGTTGGGGGTACGAGCAGTACTTC
TRBJ1-3,TRBV9,-,TRBD1,CASSVADRAGNTIYF,TGTGCCAGCAGCGTAGCCGACAGGGCTGGAAACACCATATATTTT
TRBJ1-1,TRBV7-9,-,-,CASSLSEAPGAFF,TGTGCCAGCAGCTTATCCGAGGCCCCGGGAGCTTTCTTT
TRBJ2-3,TRBV25-1,-,-,CASSDSLSTGKQYF,TGTGCCAGCAGTGACTCCTTATCGACGGGAAAGCAGTATTTT
TRBJ2-1,TRBV5-1,-,TRBD2,CASSLAGERRFF,TGCGCCAGCAGCTTAGCGGGAGAGCGTAGGTTCTTC
TRBJ1-6,TRBV4-3,few,-,CASSQDGEGVNSPLHF,TGCGCCAGCAGCCAAGATGGGGAGGGGGTTAATTCACCCCTCCACTTT